Below are 27 T cell receptor beta chains sequenced from a single sample in a study of CD4 and CD8 cells across lung adenocarcinoma regions. TCRdb reanalysed the PCR reads using MiXCR and keeps one entry per CDR3 protein. The sample records about 8,000 distinct CDR3 sequences, roughly three fifths being singletons. Sequenced material: CD4+ T cells from the center of a lung tumor. These receptor sequences come from a female donor with lung adenocarcinoma. The CD4 and CD8 labels of this study may be unreliable.

The table lists this clonotype with a count of one. One junction end disagrees with the germline gene, perhaps due to a read error. The chain is built from TRBV6-5 and TRBJ2-1, with D tentatively TRBD1 or TRBD2 (5 bases each). This CDR3 is built from 13 residues. The germline CDR1 and CDR2 sequences are MNHEY and SVGAGI. CDR3 loop: CASSYVRARELFF. In nucleotides, the CDR3 is TGTGCCAGCAGCTACGTCAGGGCCAGGGAGCTGTTCTTC.

V gene TRBV5-1 combines with J gene TRBJ2-5; 7 positions match TRBD1. The ends lost 4 bases at V and 5 bases at J; junction bases unmatched: 8. The CDR3 contains 14 residues. The germline gives CDR1 SGHRS, CDR2 YFSETQ. CDR3 DNA: TGCGCCAGCAGCGCCGAACAGGGGTGGGAGACCCAGTACTTC. It is translated as CASSAEQGWETQYF.

Comment on this clonotype: In this CDR3 the conserved last residue, phenylalanine or tryptophan, is missing, so a read error is likely. The DNA is left out, because the CDR3 cannot be placed on it with certainty; the CDR3 is given as TCRdb lists it. The V call is TRBV29-1, the J call TRBJ2-5; TRBD1 is the table's D call and was not checked against the DNA. From germline, CDR1 is SQVTM and CDR2 ANQGSEA. The length of the CDR3 is 20 amino acids, counting both ends. CDR3 loop: CSWEIQQPPGHGGAKLCTGH.

A few counts support this clonotype. The chain carries TRBV6-1 and TRBJ2-1, with 12 positions matching TRBD2. The V and J ends lost 6 bases and 8 bases, in that order; junction bases with no gene match: 8. The CDR3 totals 15 residues. Germline V lookup: CDR1 MNHNS, CDR2 SASEGT. This CDR3 reads CASSPLAGGLDEQFF. CDR3 sequence (DNA): TGTGCCAGCAGCCCGCTAGCGGGAGGGCTAGATGAGCAGTTCTTC.

This clonotype was seen ten or more times. The V and J genes are TRBV10-1 and TRBJ2-3, with D possibly TRBD2 on 5 matching bases. Germline V lookup: CDR1 WNHNN, CDR2 SYGVQD (reference sequence). The CDR3 spans 13 residues. V shed 3 bases and J shed 5 bases, with 9 bases lying between them. CDR3 DNA: TGCGCCAGCAGTGAAATGGGGAGAGATACGCAGTATTTT. Protein: CASSEMGRDTQYF.

The V gene is TRBV27, the J gene TRBJ2-1; D unclear. In germline, CDR1 is MNHEY, CDR2 SMNVEV (reference sequence). V shed 7 bases and J shed 5 bases, with 15 bases lying between them. This CDR3 is built from 14 residues. CDR3 coding DNA: TGTGCCAGCAAACTTGGCGGTTTCAACAATGAGCAGTTCTTC. Its translation: CASKLGGFNNEQFF.

This clonotype was picked up a small number of times. The chain recombines TRBV6-5 with TRBJ2-5; no firm D call. Germline V CDR1 and CDR2: MNHEY, SVGAGI. The length of the CDR3 is 13 residues. Trimming took 2 bases from V and 3 from J, leaving 7 bases between them. This CDR3 is CASSYGPEETQYF. In DNA, the CDR3 is TGTGCCAGCAGTTACGGGCCTGAAGAGACCCAGTACTTC.

On this clonotype itself: Sequence at one end of the junction differs from germline and may be a read error. This sequence joins TRBV12-3 or TRBV12-4 and TRBJ2-5; D possibly uses TRBD1 or TRBD2 (6 bases each). This CDR3 comprises 15 residues. DNA for the CDR3: TGTGCCAGGGGGCTCGGGGGCCGTGACCAAGAGACGCAGTACTTC. This gives the protein CARGLGGRDQETQYF.

The V gene is TRBV10-1, the J gene TRBJ2-3; D may match TRBD1 or TRBD2 (5 bases each). CDR1 WNHNN and CDR2 SYGVQD come from the germline V gene (reference sequence). CDR3 length: 14 amino acids. The CDR3 region has the DNA TGCGCGGGCAGCGAGGGACGTGCGCGAGAGATGAAGTATTTT. This translates into CAGSEGRAREMKYF.

The chain is built from TRBV5-5 and TRBJ1-2; D ambiguous. The V gene's germline CDR1 is SGHKS and CDR2 YYEKEE (reference sequence). This CDR3 has 14 amino acids. Between the trimmed V and J ends, which lost 1 base and 8 bases, there was a span of 15 bases. CDR3 nucleotide sequence: TGTGCCAGCAGCTTGCGTACGGACGGGAGGGGCTACACCTTC. It specifies CASSLRTDGRGYTF.

Comment on this clonotype: The junction shows a germline mismatch at one end, possibly a read error. The J gene is TRBJ2-4, the V gene TRBV27, with a possible D match to TRBD2 (6 bases). Germline assignment: CDR1 MNHEY and CDR2 SMNVEV (reference sequence). This CDR3 region has 15 residues. CDR3 DNA sequence: TGTGCCAGCACCAACCTCGGCGGGGACGAAAACACTCAGTACTTC. This encodes CASTNLGGDENTQYF.

Concerning this clonotype: One junction end does not reproduce the germline sequence, and a read error may be involved. This chain links TRBV27 with TRBJ2-4; TRBD2 is a possible D gene (6 bases). The CDR3 length is 15 residues. The germline gives CDR1 MNHEY, CDR2 SMNVEV (reference sequence). The CDR3 sequence: CASTIRGGEGNIQYF. For the CDR3, the DNA is TGTGCCAGCACCATCCGCGGCGGGGAAGGAAACATCCAGTACTTC.

V usage is TRBV6-1 and J usage is TRBJ1-6; 8 bases align to TRBD1. With 3 bases clipped from V and 13 bases from J, the junction kept 8 bases outside the gene matches. Looked up from germline, CDR1 is MNHNS and CDR2 is SASEGT. The CDR3 contains 14 residues. CDR3 sequence (DNA): TGTGCCAGCAGTGAGGCAGGGGGCAATCAGCCCCTCCACTTT. Protein: CASSEAGGNQPLHF.

This clonotype occurred many times. CDR3 residues: CASSQASHNEQFF. The CDR3 coding sequence is TGCGCCAGCAGCCAAGCCAGCCACAATGAGCAGTTCTTC. The chain recombines TRBV4-1 with TRBJ2-1, with no clear D. V dropped 1 base and J dropped 5 bases, with 6 bases sitting between them. Germline V gene lookup returns CDR1 MGHRA and CDR2 YSYEKL. This CDR3 is 13 amino acids long.

This clonotype was found once. The junction differs from germline at one of its ends, possibly a read error. The chain has TRBV6-1 and TRBJ2-3; 7 bases line up with TRBD2. The CDR3 spans 14 residues. Germline lookup yields CDR1 MNHNS and CDR2 SASEGT. CDR3 nucleotides: TGTGGCGCCCCGCGGGCGGGAGCCAAAAATACGCAGTATTTC. Its protein is CGAPRAGAKNTQYF.

The CDR3 coding sequence is TGTGCCAGCCGTGCCCGGCGAGCGGGAGGCAAAGATACGCAGTACTTC. Its protein is CASRARRAGGKDTQYF. V usage is TRBV27 and J usage is TRBJ2-4; 9 bases fit TRBD2. V trimming: 8 bases; J trimming: 13 bases; junction bases outside the gene matches: 21. From germline, CDR1 is MNHEY and CDR2 SMNVEV (reference sequence). This CDR3 is built from 16 residues.

About this clonotype: Its ends do not fully match the called genes, so a read error is possible. This rearrangement joins TRBV11-2 to TRBJ2-4; 8 bases agree with TRBD1. The germline V gene has CDR1 SGHAT and CDR2 FQNNGV. The CDR3 is 14 amino acids. CDR3 in DNA: TGTGCCAGCAGCCCCCAGACAGGGGCCGACATTCAGTATTTC. Protein product: CASSPQTGADIQYF.

This clonotype has only a few counts. The genes are TRBV7-2 and TRBJ2-1, with 8 bases fitting TRBD2. The V segment lost 4 bases and the J segment 3 bases; nucleotides outside the gene matches: 2. Germline CDR1 is SGHTA and CDR2 is FQGNSA. The CDR3 contains 14 residues. The CDR3 loop reads CASSSRGVYNEQFF. CDR3 nucleotide sequence: TGTGCCAGCAGCTCGCGGGGGGTCTACAATGAGCAGTTCTTC.

V gene TRBV6-1 combines with J gene TRBJ2-1; TRBD2 aligns across 8 bases. V lost 1 base and J lost 7; bases outside the gene matches: 6. The CDR3 extends over 15 amino acids. The germline CDR1 and CDR2 sequences are MNHNS and SASEGT. CDR3 loop: CASSEVAGNENEQFF. CDR3 sequence (DNA): TGTGCCAGCAGTGAAGTAGCGGGAAATGAAAATGAGCAGTTCTTC.

This clonotype was seen only a few times. The genes are TRBV11-2 and TRBJ2-7, with no clear D. From germline, CDR1 is SGHAT and CDR2 FQNNGV. Trimming pared 2 bases from V and 2 bases from J, leaving 13 bases between. This CDR3 spans 15 amino acids. CDR3 sequence: CASSLTDAAPYEQYF. CDR3 nucleotide sequence: TGTGCCAGCAGCTTAACCGATGCGGCCCCCTACGAGCAGTACTTC.

J is TRBJ2-1 and V is TRBV7-2; D is perhaps TRBD2 (5 bases). Trimming took 6 bases from V and 1 from J, leaving 13 bases between them. The CDR3 extends over 15 amino acids. CDR1 SGHTA and CDR2 FQGNSA come from the germline V gene. CDR3 sequence: CASSSFSGSYNEQFF. DNA for the CDR3: TGTGCCAGCAGTTCCTTCAGCGGTTCCTACAATGAGCAGTTCTTC.

V usage is TRBV6-1 and J usage is TRBJ2-2; 8 bases line up with TRBD1. The tail of the sequence fits TRBJ2-3 better, so the J call may be wrong. The CDR3 is made up of 15 amino acids. The germline V gene encodes CDR1 MNHNS and CDR2 SASEGT. In nucleotides, the CDR3 is TGTGCCAGCAGTCCCGAGAGGGTGAGGACAGGGACGCAGTATTTT. Protein sequence: CASSPERVRTGTQYF.

The chain recombines TRBV5-1 with TRBJ2-1, with a possible D match to TRBD1 (6 bases). CDR1 is SGHRS and CDR2 is YFSETQ in the germline V gene. The CDR3 length is 15 residues. V lost 2 bases and J lost 1, with 10 bases in between. The CDR3 loop reads CASSLQTGSYNEQFF. The CDR3 DNA sequence: TGCGCCAGCAGCTTACAAACAGGGTCCTACAATGAGCAGTTCTTC.

V and J are TRBV6-1 and TRBJ1-4; 7 nucleotides line up with TRBD1. Germline CDR1 is MNHNS and CDR2 is SASEGT. The V and J ends lost 6 bases and 2 bases, in that order; junction bases with no gene match: 6. The CDR3 runs to 15 residues. The CDR3 nucleotides read TGTGCCAGCAGCGGCTACAGGGGCACTAATGAAAAACTGTTTTTT. The encoded protein is CASSGYRGTNEKLFF.

This clonotype was found once. The chain has TRBV7-2 and TRBJ2-5; TRBD1 is a possible D gene (5 bases). V lost 5 bases to trimming and J lost 2 bases, with 12 bases between them. Germline V lookup: CDR1 SGHTA, CDR2 FQGNSA. This CDR3 spans 14 amino acids. Here the CDR3 reads CASSQPRGQETQYF. The CDR3 DNA reads TGTGCCAGCAGCCAACCAAGGGGACAAGAGACCCAGTACTTC.

The chain uses TRBV6-4 and TRBJ2-1; 10 bases are a match to TRBD1. The germline V gene encodes CDR1 MRHNA and CDR2 SNTAGT. The V segment lost 4 bases and the J segment 8 bases; nucleotides outside the gene matches: 8. The CDR3 has 15 residues. This chain's CDR3 is CASSVGTGDEDEQFF. CDR3 sequence (DNA): TGTGCCAGCAGTGTGGGGACAGGGGATGAGGATGAGCAGTTCTTC.

This clonotype was recorded at least ten times. The chain couples TRBV4-1 to TRBJ2-1; 7 positions agree with TRBD2. CDR1 and CDR2 from the germline V gene are MGHRA and YSYEKL. This CDR3 comprises 14 residues. V was clipped by 6 bases and J by 0 bases; unmatched bases: 2. CDR3 sequence reads: CASRERDSYNEQFF. The CDR3, as DNA: TGCGCCAGCAGAGAGCGGGACTCCTACAATGAGCAGTTCTTC.